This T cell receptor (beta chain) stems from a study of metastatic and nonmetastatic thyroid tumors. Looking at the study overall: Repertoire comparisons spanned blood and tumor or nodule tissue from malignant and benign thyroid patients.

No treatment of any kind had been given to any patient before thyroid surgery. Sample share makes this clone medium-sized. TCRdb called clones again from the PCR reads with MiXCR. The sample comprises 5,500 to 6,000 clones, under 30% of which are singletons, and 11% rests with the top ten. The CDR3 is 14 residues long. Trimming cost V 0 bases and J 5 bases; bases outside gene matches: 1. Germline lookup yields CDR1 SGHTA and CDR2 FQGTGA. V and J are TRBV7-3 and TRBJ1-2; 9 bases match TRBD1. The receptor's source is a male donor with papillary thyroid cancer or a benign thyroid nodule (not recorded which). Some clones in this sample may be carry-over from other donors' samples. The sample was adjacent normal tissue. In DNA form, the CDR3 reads TGTGCCAGCAGCTTAACAGGGACAGGGTATGGCTACACCTTC. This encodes CASSLTGTGYGYTF.